This is a list of T cell receptor beta chains from one sample in a study of blood T cell repertoires in COVID-19. Libraries were prepared by immunoSEQ multiplex PCR; TCRdb keeps only in-frame clonotypes and omits some of them. The sample includes some 94,000 clones, about 83% of them seen just once. The sequencing input was peripheral blood. These TCRs come from a man in his 70s with active or convalescent COVID-19. Each CDR3 is given with its conserved first and last residue. A D gene is named only where the DNA matches it firmly. A row's size may be missing; if present it is once, few, many or a size class.

>.|TRBD1|TRBJ2-5|TRBV7-2
TGTGCCAGCAGCGTGACGGGAACACAGGGGGCCCAGTACTTC
CASSVTGTQGAQYF
>.|.|TRBJ1-3|TRBV12-3/TRBV12-4
TGTGCCAGCAGTTTTCGCTCTGGAAACACCATATATTTT
CASSFRSGNTIYF
>.|.|TRBJ2-7|TRBV9
TGTGCCAGCAGCGTAGCGGCAGGGCCCTACGAGCAGTACTTC
CASSVAAGPYEQYF
>.|TRBD1|TRBJ1-5|TRBV3-1/TRBV3-2
TGTGCCAGCAGCCAAGGGACAGGGGGCTATCAGCCCCAGCATTTT
CASSQGTGGYQPQHF
>.|.|TRBJ1-5|TRBV4-1
TGCGCCAGCAGCCAAGAGTTACAGGGAGGCAATCAGCCCCAGCATTTT
CASSQELQGGNQPQHF
>.|.|TRBJ1-6|TRBV5-6
TGTGCCAGCAGCTTGCGGGGGGCTGATTCACCCCTCCACTTT
CASSLRGADSPLHF
>.|TRBD2|TRBJ2-3|TRBV5-6
TGTGCCAGCAGCCCCAGCTTGTGGGGGGGACGCACAGATACGCAGTATTTT
CASSPSLWGGRTDTQYF
>.|.|TRBJ2-7|TRBV2
TGTGCCAGCAGTCACGGACAGGGAGGGTCCTACGAGCAGTACTTC
CASSHGQGGSYEQYF
>.|.|TRBJ1-5|TRBV21-1
TGTGCCAGCAGCTCCGGACAGAGAGATCCCAATCAGCCCCAGCATTTT
CASSSGQRDPNQPQHF
>.|.|TRBJ1-1|TRBV2
TGTGCCAGCAGGAGCTATGGGACACCGAACACTGAAGCTTTCTTT
CASRSYGTPNTEAFF
>.|.|TRBJ1-4|TRBV5-1
TGCGCCAGCAGCTCCCCAGGGGTAAATGAAAAACTGTTTTTT
CASSSPGVNEKLFF
>.|TRBD2|TRBJ2-3|TRBV9
TGTGCCAGCAGCGAAATTGGACTAGCGACAGATACGCAGTATTTT
CASSEIGLATDTQYF
>.|.|TRBJ1-1|TRBV5-6
TGTGCCAGCAGCTCCACGGAGAGGGGAGGCTATGAAGCTTTCTTT
CASSSTERGGYEAFF
>.|TRBD1|TRBJ1-2|TRBV2
TGTGCCAGCAGTGGGGAGACAGGGCTTGGCTATGGCTACACCTTC
CASSGETGLGYGYTF
>few|TRBD1|TRBJ1-5|TRBV19
TGTGCCAGTAGATCCCCAGGACAGGGTAGCAATCAGCCCCAGCATTTT
CASRSPGQGSNQPQHF
>.|.|TRBJ2-1|TRBV21-1
TGTGCCAGCAGCAAAGTCAGAAGCGGTCGCTCCTACAATGAGCAGTTCTTC
CASSKVRSGRSYNEQFF
>.|TRBD1|TRBJ2-1|TRBV7-2
TGTGCCAGCAGCTTCCGGGACAGGGACAATGAGCAGTTCTTC
CASSFRDRDNEQFF
>.|TRBD1|TRBJ1-1|TRBV9
TGTGCCAGCAGCGTTCAGGGGGACACTGAAGCTTTCTTT
CASSVQGDTEAFF
>once|.|TRBJ2-7|TRBV5-1
TGCGCCAGCAGCTACGACGGGGGCTCCTACGAGCAGTACTTC
CASSYDGGSYEQYF
>.|.|TRBJ1-6|TRBV28
TGTGCCAGCCTCACGCTCCAGGATAATTCACCCCTCCACTTT
CASLTLQDNSPLHF
>.|.|TRBJ1-1|TRBV11-3
TGTGCCAGCAGCCGACAAAGAAACACTGAAGCTTTCTTT
CASSRQRNTEAFF
>.|.|TRBJ1-1|TRBV19
TGTGCCAGTAGTACTCGTTCCGGGGTGCTAGGCACTGAAGCTTTCTTT
CASSTRSGVLGTEAFF
>.|TRBD2|TRBJ2-1|TRBV15
TGTGCCACCAGCGAGACGGCGGGGGCCTACAATGAGCAGTTCTTC
CATSETAGAYNEQFF
>.|.|TRBJ1-1|TRBV7-2
TGTGCCAGCAGCTTAGGGGCGGGCCCGAACACTGAAGCTTTCTTT
CASSLGAGPNTEAFF
>.|.|TRBJ1-5|TRBV28
TGTGCCAGCAGTCCTCGCGTTCGGGGACTCAATCAGCCCCAGCATTTT
CASSPRVRGLNQPQHF
>.|TRBD1|TRBJ1-6|TRBV30
TGTGCCTGGAGTGTAGGGGGCGCGGATTCACCCCTCCACTTT
CAWSVGGADSPLHF
>.|.|TRBJ1-1|TRBV5-1
TGCGCCAGCAGCTTGAGTGGGGGGATCGGGACTGAAGCTTTCTTT
CASSLSGGIGTEAFF
>.|TRBD2|TRBJ2-3|TRBV5-4
TGTGCCAGCAGCTTGAAGACTAGCGGGGTATCAGATACGCAGTATTTT
CASSLKTSGVSDTQYF
>.|TRBD1|TRBJ1-1|TRBV19
TGTGCCAGTAGGTGGGACAGGCACACTGAAGCTTTCTTT
CASRWDRHTEAFF
>.|.|TRBJ2-7|TRBV12-3/TRBV12-4
TGTGCCAGCAGTTTACGAGACTACGAGCAGTACTTC
CASSLRDYEQYF
>.|.|TRBJ1-6|TRBV10-2
TGCGCCAGCAGTGAGCCGAGGGTAGGCCTGGGGTCACCCCTCCACTTT
CASSEPRVGLGSPLHF
>.|TRBD1|TRBJ2-7|TRBV30
TGTGCCTGGAGTACCTACGTCCGGGGGACAGGGGGTTCCTACGAGCAGTACTTC
CAWSTYVRGTGGSYEQYF
>.|.|TRBJ1-3|TRBV7-8
TGTGCCAGCAGCTTGAGACGGACTAGCTCTGGAAACACCATATATTTT
CASSLRRTSSGNTIYF
>once|.|TRBJ1-3|TRBV9
TGTGCCAGCACGGGGGGCTCTGGAAACACCATATATTTT
CASTGGSGNTIYF
>few|.|TRBJ1-2|TRBV9
TGTGCCAGCAGCCCACTCGACTCTACCTATGGCTACACCTTC
CASSPLDSTYGYTF
>.|.|TRBJ1-6|TRBV28
TGTGCCAGCAGTTTACCCGGCGGAGGGGCCCTCCACTTT
CASSLPGGGALHF
>.|.|TRBJ1-6|TRBV2
TGTGCCAGCAGTGAACAGGGAACCCTAACACCCCTCCACTTT
CASSEQGTLTPLHF
>few|TRBD1|TRBJ2-1|TRBV29-1
TGCAGCGCTTGGGACAGGGGAGGTTATGAGCAGTTCTTC
CSAWDRGGYEQFF
>.|.|TRBJ1-3|TRBV7-2
TGTGCCAGCAGCTTACAAGCCGAGCGACAGGCTGGAAACACCATATATTTT
CASSLQAERQAGNTIYF
>.|.|TRBJ2-7|TRBV7-2
TGTGCCAGCAGCGAAACCGGACTACCCGTCGGGCAGTACTTC
CASSETGLPVGQYF
>.|.|TRBJ1-2|TRBV19
TGTGCCAGTACCCACAGCCGCCTCTATGGCTACACCTTC
CASTHSRLYGYTF
>.|.|TRBJ1-1|TRBV6-5
TGTGCCAGCAGTTACTCATGGACAGCTGGTAACACTGAAGCTTTCTTT
CASSYSWTAGNTEAFF
>.|.|TRBJ2-5|TRBV7-9
TGTGCCAGCAGCTTGGCAGGATCAGAGACCCAGTACTTC
CASSLAGSETQYF
>.|TRBD1|TRBJ1-6|TRBV19
TGTGCCAGTAGACCTTTTGGACAGGGAGCTGGATCACCCCTCCACTTT
CASRPFGQGAGSPLHF
>.|.|TRBJ2-1|TRBV29-1
TGCAGCGCAGGTCCCCCAGCGGGTGAGCAGTTCTTC
CSAGPPAGEQFF
>.|TRBD1|TRBJ1-6|TRBV3-1/TRBV3-2
TGTGCCAGCAGCCAAGTCCAGGGGGCTTCACCCCTCCACTTT
CASSQVQGASPLHF